This T cell receptor (beta chain) came from a study of blood T cell repertoires in COVID-19. Study context: Italy, Spain and the United States were the sources of the convalescent and acute COVID-19 samples. From T cells, B-cell-depleted T cells, or PBMCs came the material, which was cDNA or gDNA.

In the original workflow: Amplification of reference gene primers provided the estimated nucleated cell counts. Measured with immunoSEQ multiplex PCR; TCRdb has only the in-frame clones, and not every one. That table is the source of V, J and clone size, and D and trimming were worked out from the DNA. The sample has 200,000 or so clones, 65% to 85% seen once. This CDR3 region has 13 residues. Germline CDR1 is LNHDA and CDR2 is SQIVND (reference sequence). V was pared by 6 bases and J by 6 bases, with 13 bases between. The sequence was obtained from a man aged 60-69 years with active or convalescent COVID-19. The chain uses TRBV19 and TRBJ2-3; D perhaps matches TRBD2 (6 bases). The sample consisted of peripheral blood. Here the CDR3 reads CASRGGMEDTQYF. The CDR3 DNA is TGTGCCAGTAGGGGCGGGATGGAGGATACGCAGTATTTT.